This is a list of T cell receptor beta chains from one sample in a study of glioma-infiltrating T cells. In TCRdb, the multiplex PCR reads were re-called with MiXCR into one record per CDR3 protein. The table includes some 190,000 distinct CDR3 sequences, 25% to 35% detected once. Sequences were obtained from glioma tissue, nonneoplastic brain tissue, or PBMCs (not recorded which). The source of these receptors is a human donor with low-grade glioma or glioblastoma, undergoing nonglioma brain surgery, or in good health (not recorded which). CDR3s include the opening cysteine and the closing phenylalanine or tryptophan. Each record gives: J gene, V gene, CDR3 length, clone size, D gene, CDR3 protein. D genes are given only for firm matches. Clone size is shown for a subset of rows, as once, few, many or a class of expanded clone.

j_gene: TRBJ1-6
v_gene: TRBV28
len: 16
abundance: many
d_gene: TRBD1
CDR3aa: CASSSAPGQDNSPLHF

j_gene: TRBJ2-1
v_gene: TRBV6-2/TRBV6-3
len: 13
abundance: many
d_gene: -
CDR3aa: CASSYSAYNEQFF

j_gene: TRBJ2-3
v_gene: TRBV11-3
len: 12
abundance: many
d_gene: -
CDR3aa: CASSLDRGMQYF

j_gene: TRBJ2-7
v_gene: TRBV5-5
len: 15
abundance: few
d_gene: TRBD1
CDR3aa: CASSFRGQGLDEQYF

j_gene: TRBJ1-1
v_gene: TRBV29-1
len: 12
abundance: many
d_gene: -
CDR3aa: CSVRVGDTEAFF

j_gene: TRBJ1-1
v_gene: TRBV27
len: 14
abundance: many
d_gene: -
CDR3aa: CASSPHIPDTEAFF

j_gene: TRBJ2-7
v_gene: TRBV30
len: 12
abundance: -
d_gene: -
CDR3aa: CACRGTSYEQYF

j_gene: TRBJ2-2
v_gene: TRBV7-6
len: 16
abundance: -
d_gene: -
CDR3aa: CASSLRDSSYTGELFF

j_gene: TRBJ2-3
v_gene: TRBV20-1
len: 9
abundance: once
d_gene: -
CDR3aa: CRAQDTQYF

j_gene: TRBJ2-3
v_gene: TRBV7-3
len: 14
abundance: -
d_gene: TRBD1
CDR3aa: CASRSGQGTDTQYF

j_gene: TRBJ2-7
v_gene: TRBV29-1
len: 15
abundance: many
d_gene: -
CDR3aa: CSVRSRSVSSYEQYF

j_gene: TRBJ2-1
v_gene: TRBV19
len: 12
abundance: -
d_gene: -
CDR3aa: CASMTLGNEQFF

j_gene: TRBJ1-2
v_gene: TRBV10-3
len: 14
abundance: -
d_gene: -
CDR3aa: CAISLAGTGNGYTF

j_gene: TRBJ2-7
v_gene: TRBV19
len: 13
abundance: -
d_gene: -
CDR3aa: CASSRGQSYEQYF

j_gene: TRBJ1-1
v_gene: TRBV7-2
len: 13
abundance: many
d_gene: -
CDR3aa: CASSRDRQYEAFF

j_gene: TRBJ2-7
v_gene: TRBV5-1
len: 14
abundance: few
d_gene: TRBD2
CDR3aa: CASSLGGGSNEQYF

j_gene: TRBJ2-3
v_gene: TRBV24-1
len: 15
abundance: many
d_gene: -
CDR3aa: CATSDSTDVTDTQYF

j_gene: TRBJ1-4
v_gene: TRBV29-1
len: 14
abundance: few
d_gene: TRBD1
CDR3aa: CSVVLTGTNEKLFF

j_gene: TRBJ1-1
v_gene: TRBV6-2/TRBV6-3
len: 15
abundance: -
d_gene: TRBD1
CDR3aa: CASSYQTGPNTEAFF

j_gene: TRBJ1-3
v_gene: TRBV2
len: 13
abundance: few
d_gene: -
CDR3aa: CASRGRAGNTIYF

j_gene: TRBJ2-7
v_gene: TRBV20-1
len: 15
abundance: many
d_gene: -
CDR3aa: CSARDLDRLSYEQYF

j_gene: TRBJ1-1
v_gene: TRBV11-2
len: 12
abundance: many
d_gene: -
CDR3aa: CASSIGNTEAFF

j_gene: TRBJ2-2
v_gene: TRBV3-1
len: 13
abundance: -
d_gene: TRBD2
CDR3aa: CASSQDFLGRVFF